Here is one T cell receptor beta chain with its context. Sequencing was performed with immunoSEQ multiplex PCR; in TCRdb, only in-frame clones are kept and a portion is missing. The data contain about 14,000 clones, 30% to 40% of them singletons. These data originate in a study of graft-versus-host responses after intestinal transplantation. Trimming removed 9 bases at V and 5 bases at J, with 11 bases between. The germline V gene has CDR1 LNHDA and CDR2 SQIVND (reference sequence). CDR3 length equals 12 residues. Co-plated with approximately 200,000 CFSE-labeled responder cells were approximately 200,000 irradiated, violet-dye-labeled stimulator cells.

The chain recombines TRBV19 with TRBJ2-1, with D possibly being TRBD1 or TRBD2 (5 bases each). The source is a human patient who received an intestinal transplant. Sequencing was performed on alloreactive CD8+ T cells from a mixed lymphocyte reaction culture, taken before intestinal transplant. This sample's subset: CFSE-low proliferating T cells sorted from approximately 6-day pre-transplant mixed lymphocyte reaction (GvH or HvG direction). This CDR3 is CASRDQHNEQFF. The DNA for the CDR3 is TGTGCCAGCCGGGACCAACACAATGAGCAGTTCTTC.